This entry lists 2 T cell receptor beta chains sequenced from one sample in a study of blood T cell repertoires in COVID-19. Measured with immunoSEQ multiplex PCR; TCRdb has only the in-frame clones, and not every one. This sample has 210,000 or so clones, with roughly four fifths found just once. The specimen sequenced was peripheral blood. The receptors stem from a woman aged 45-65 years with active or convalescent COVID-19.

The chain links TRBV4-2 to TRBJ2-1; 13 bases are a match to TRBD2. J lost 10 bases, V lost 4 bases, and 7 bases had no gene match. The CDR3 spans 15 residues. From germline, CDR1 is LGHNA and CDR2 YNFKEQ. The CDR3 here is CASSPRLAGGREQFF. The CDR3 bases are TGTGCCAGCAGCCCCCGACTAGCGGGAGGACGAGAGCAGTTCTTC.

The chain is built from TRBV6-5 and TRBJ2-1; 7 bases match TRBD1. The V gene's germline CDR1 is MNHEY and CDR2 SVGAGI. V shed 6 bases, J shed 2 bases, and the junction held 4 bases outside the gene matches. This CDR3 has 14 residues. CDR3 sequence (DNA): TGTGCCAGCAGGTCCGGGACAGCCTACAATGAGCAGTTCTTC. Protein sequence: CASRSGTAYNEQFF.